This is a list of T cell receptor beta chains from one sample in a study of regulatory T cells in long-lasting Graves disease. TCRdb processed the multiplex PCR reads anew with MiXCR; each CDR3 protein has one entry. In the table there are 500,000 to 700,000 distinct CDR3 sequences, less than 20% of which are singletons. The same sample was also studied in work on T cells in Graves' hyperthyroidism and ophthalmopathy.

The sequencing used peripheral blood mononuclear cells (PBMCs), collected at new diagnosis, from a patient treated with antithyroid drugs. The receptor source for this set is a young woman with Graves disease. The CDR3 runs from the conserved cysteine through the conserved F or W. D genes are given only for firm matches. Part of the rows lack a size; the others show once, few, many or a class for expanded clones.

d_gene,abundance,j_gene,v_gene,CDR3aa,CDR3nt
.,few,TRBJ1-4,TRBV18,CASSPGLGEAEKLFF,TGTGCCAGCTCACCGGGTCTAGGGGAGGCCGAAAAACTGTTTTTT
.,many,TRBJ2-5,TRBV9,CASSGQQETQYF,TGTGCCAGCAGCGGACAGCAAGAGACCCAGTACTTC
.,many,TRBJ2-1,TRBV7-9,CASSPTYNEQFF,TGTGCCAGCAGCCCGACGTACAATGAGCAGTTCTTC
TRBD1,many,TRBJ2-3,TRBV28,CASSLSVQGVRSDTQYF,TGTGCCAGCAGTTTAAGTGTGCAGGGGGTACGCTCAGATACGCAGTATTTT
.,.,TRBJ2-7,TRBV9,CASSVERDGRYEQYF,TGTGCCAGCAGCGTAGAACGGGACGGACGCTACGAGCAGTACTTC
TRBD1,many,TRBJ2-1,TRBV7-9,CASSLGGTGINEQFF,TGTGCCAGCAGCTTAGGTGGGACAGGGATCAATGAGCAGTTCTTC
.,.,TRBJ2-5,TRBV5-1,CASSLGWGGAQETQYF,TGCGCCAGCAGCTTGGGTTGGGGGGGCGCACAAGAGACCCAGTACTTC
TRBD2,.,TRBJ2-1,TRBV18,CASSRTSGGRDNEQFF,TGTGCCAGCTCAAGGACTAGCGGGGGACGCGACAATGAGCAGTTCTTC
TRBD2,many,TRBJ2-2,TRBV28,CASSAGGPGGELFF,TGTGCCAGCAGCGCGGGAGGGCCGGGGGGGGAGCTGTTTTTT
.,.,TRBJ1-4,TRBV5-1,CASSFDGAGEKLFF,TGCGCCAGCAGCTTCGACGGAGCGGGGGAAAAACTGTTTTTT